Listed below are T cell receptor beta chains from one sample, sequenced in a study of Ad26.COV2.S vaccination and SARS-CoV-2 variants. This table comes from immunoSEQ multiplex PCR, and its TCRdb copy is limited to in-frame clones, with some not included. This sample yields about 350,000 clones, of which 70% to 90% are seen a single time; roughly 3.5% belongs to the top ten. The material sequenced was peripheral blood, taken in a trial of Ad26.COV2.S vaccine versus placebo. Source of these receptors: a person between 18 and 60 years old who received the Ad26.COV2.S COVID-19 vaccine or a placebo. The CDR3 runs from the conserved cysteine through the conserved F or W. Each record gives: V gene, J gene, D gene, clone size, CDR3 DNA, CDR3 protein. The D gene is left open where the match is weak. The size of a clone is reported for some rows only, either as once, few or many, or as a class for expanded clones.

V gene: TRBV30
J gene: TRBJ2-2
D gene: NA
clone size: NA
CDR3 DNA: TGTGCCTGGAGTACAGGGTACACCGGGGAGCTGTTTTTT
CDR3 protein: CAWSTGYTGELFF

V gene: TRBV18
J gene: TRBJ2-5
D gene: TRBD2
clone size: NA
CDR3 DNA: TGTGCCAGCTCACCCGCCGGGACTAGCGGGAGTAACCTTCAAGAGACCCAGTACTTC
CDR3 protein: CASSPAGTSGSNLQETQYF

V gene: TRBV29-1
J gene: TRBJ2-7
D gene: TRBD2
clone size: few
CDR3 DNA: TGCAGCGTTGTTGGCGGGAGCTACGAGCAGTACTTC
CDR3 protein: CSVVGGSYEQYF

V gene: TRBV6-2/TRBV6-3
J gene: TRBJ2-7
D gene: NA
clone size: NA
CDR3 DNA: TGTGCCAGCAGTTACGGTCGTGGAGGCGGGATAGTCTACGAGCAGTACTTC
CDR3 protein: CASSYGRGGGIVYEQYF

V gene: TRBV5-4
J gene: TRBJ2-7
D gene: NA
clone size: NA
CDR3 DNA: TGTGCCAGCAGCTTGGGCGACAGGACCCTCTACGAGCAGTACTTC
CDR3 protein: CASSLGDRTLYEQYF

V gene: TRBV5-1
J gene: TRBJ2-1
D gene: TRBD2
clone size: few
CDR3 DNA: TGCGCCAGCAGCTTGGGAAATAGCGGGAGCTACAATGAGCAGTTCTTC
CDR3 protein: CASSLGNSGSYNEQFF

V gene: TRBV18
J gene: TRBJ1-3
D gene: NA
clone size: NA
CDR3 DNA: TGTGCCAGCTCACGTAACAGGGCTTCGACTGGAAACACCATATATTTT
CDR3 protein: CASSRNRASTGNTIYF

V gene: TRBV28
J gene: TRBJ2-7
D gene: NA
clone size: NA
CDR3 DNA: TGTGCCAGCATTATCCCTCCGAGGGGCACCGATTCCTACGAGCAGTACTTC
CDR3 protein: CASIIPPRGTDSYEQYF

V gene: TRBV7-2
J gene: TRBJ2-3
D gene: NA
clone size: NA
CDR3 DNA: TGTGCCAGCAGCTTAGGGCACCTCACTAGCACAGATACGCAGTATTTT
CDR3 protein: CASSLGHLTSTDTQYF

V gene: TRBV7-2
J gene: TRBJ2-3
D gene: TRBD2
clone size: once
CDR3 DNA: TGTGCCAGCAGCTTAGTGGGGGGGTCCACAGATACGCAGTATTTT
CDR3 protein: CASSLVGGSTDTQYF

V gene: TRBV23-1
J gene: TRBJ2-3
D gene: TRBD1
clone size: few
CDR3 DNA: TGCGCCAGCAGTCGGGACAGGGACACAGATACGCAGTATTTT
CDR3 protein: CASSRDRDTDTQYF

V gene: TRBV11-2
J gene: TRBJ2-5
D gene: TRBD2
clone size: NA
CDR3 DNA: TGTGCCAGCAAGGGAACTAGCGGGAGGGACCAAGAGACCCAGTACTTC
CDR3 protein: CASKGTSGRDQETQYF

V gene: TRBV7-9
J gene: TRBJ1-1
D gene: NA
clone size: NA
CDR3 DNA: TGTGCCAGCAGCCCGCACGGGGCTTCGTACACTGAAGCTTTCTTT
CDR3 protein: CASSPHGASYTEAFF

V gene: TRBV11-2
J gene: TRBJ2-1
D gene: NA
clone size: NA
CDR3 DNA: TGTGCCAGCAGCTTAAGGGGTAGTGCGAGCTCCTACAATGAGCAGTTCTTC
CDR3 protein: CASSLRGSASSYNEQFF

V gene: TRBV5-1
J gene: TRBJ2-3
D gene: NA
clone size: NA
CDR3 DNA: TGCGCCAGCAGCTATTACTCAGATACGCAGTATTTT
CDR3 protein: CASSYYSDTQYF

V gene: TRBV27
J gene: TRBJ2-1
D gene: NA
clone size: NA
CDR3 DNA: TGTGCCAGCAGTTTATCGTCCATGAGAAGCTCCTACAATGAGCAGTTCTTC
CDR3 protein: CASSLSSMRSSYNEQFF

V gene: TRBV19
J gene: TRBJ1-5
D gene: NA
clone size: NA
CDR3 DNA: TGTGCCAGTAGTTTCACAGGGTACAATCAGCCCCAGCATTTT
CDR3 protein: CASSFTGYNQPQHF

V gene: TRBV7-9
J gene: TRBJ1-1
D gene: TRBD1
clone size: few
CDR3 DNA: TGTGCCAGCAGTAGGGGCCGGACAGGGAGTAAGGACACTGAAGCTTTCTTT
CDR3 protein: CASSRGRTGSKDTEAFF

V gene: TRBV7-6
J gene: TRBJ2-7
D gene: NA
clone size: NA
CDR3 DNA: TGTGCCAGCAGCTTAGCGCCGGGGGTCACCTACGAGCAGTACTTC
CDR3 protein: CASSLAPGVTYEQYF

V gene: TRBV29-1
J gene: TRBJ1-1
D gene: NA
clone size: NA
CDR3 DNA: TGCAGCGTCACCAGCTGGAGCCTTGAAGCTTTCTTT
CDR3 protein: CSVTSWSLEAFF

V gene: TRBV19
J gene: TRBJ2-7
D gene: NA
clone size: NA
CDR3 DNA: TGTGCCAGTAGTATTCAGGCCTCCTACGAGCAGTACTTC
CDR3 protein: CASSIQASYEQYF

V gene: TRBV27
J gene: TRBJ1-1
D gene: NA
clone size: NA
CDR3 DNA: TGTGCCAGCAGTTTATCACTGGCTACGAACACTGAAGCTTTCTTT
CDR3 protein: CASSLSLATNTEAFF

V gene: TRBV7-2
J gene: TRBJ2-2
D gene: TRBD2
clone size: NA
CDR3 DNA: TGTGCCAGCAGCTCCGGACTAGTTAACACCGGGGAGCTGTTTTTT
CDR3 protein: CASSSGLVNTGELFF

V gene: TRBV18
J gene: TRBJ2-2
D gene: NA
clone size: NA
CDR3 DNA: TGTGCCAGCCTGCACGCAGGAACCGGGGAGCTGTTTTTT
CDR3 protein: CASLHAGTGELFF

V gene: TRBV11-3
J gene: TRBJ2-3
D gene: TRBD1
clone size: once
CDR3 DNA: TGTGCCAGCAGCCAACAGGGGTCCACAGATACGCAGTATTTT
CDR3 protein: CASSQQGSTDTQYF

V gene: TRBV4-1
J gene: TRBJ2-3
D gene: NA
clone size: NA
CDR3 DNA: TGCGCCAGCAGCCAGCTAAAACCAGATACGCAGTATTTT
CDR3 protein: CASSQLKPDTQYF

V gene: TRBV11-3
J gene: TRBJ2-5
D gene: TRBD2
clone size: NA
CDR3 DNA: TGTGCCAGCAGCACCGGACTAGCGGGTGTGGAGACCCAGTACTTC
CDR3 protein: CASSTGLAGVETQYF

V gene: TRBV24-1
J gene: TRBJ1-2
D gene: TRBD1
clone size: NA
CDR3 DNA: TGTGCCACCAGTGATTCCCGGACAGGAAACTATGGCTACACCTTC
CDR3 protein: CATSDSRTGNYGYTF

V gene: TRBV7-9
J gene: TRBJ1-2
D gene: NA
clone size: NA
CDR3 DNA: TGTGCCAGCAGCTTACAGGCGACAGCTAACTATGGCTACACCTTC
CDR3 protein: CASSLQATANYGYTF

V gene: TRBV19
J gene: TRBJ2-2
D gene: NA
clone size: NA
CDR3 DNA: TGTGCCAGTAGTATTTGGGGAAACACCGGGGAGCTGTTTTTT
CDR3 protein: CASSIWGNTGELFF

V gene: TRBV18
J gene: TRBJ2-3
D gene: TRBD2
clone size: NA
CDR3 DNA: TGTGCCAGCTCACAACGACTCCGAGCGGGAGTGGTAGATACGCAGTATTTT
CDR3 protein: CASSQRLRAGVVDTQYF